This entry is about one T cell receptor beta chain. The antigen is unknown. Assay: immunoSEQ multiplex PCR; the TCRdb copy retains only in-frame clones and omits some. The sample yields some 1,700 clones, about four fifths seen once. This sample is drawn from a study of immune evolution from preneoplasia to lung adenocarcinoma. Histologic diagnosis was independently verified by two lung pathologists. Trimming took off 10 bases at V and 7 bases at J, with 20 bases between the two ends. Germline V lookup: CDR1 ENHRY, CDR2 SYGVKD. The CDR3 runs to 14 residues. Findings of the study overall: Normal lung had highest clonality; later lesions appeared denser, more diverse. T cell clonality was higher in KRAS-mutant than EGFR-mutant or wild-type nodules. Top clone share appeared to fall from AAH through AIS, MIA, adenocarcinoma.

The clonotype was recovered from a person aged 65 to 79 with lung adenocarcinoma. Sequenced: FFPE atypical adenomatous hyperplasia tissue from the lung. The subset: atypical adenomatous hyperplasia (AAH), lung preneoplasia. The genes are TRBV10-3 and TRBJ2-4; D is possibly TRBD1 (7 bases). The CDR3 reads CATRDLQGGNIQYF. The CDR3 nucleotides read TGTGCCACCCGAGACCTCCAGGGGGGCAACATTCAGTACTTC.